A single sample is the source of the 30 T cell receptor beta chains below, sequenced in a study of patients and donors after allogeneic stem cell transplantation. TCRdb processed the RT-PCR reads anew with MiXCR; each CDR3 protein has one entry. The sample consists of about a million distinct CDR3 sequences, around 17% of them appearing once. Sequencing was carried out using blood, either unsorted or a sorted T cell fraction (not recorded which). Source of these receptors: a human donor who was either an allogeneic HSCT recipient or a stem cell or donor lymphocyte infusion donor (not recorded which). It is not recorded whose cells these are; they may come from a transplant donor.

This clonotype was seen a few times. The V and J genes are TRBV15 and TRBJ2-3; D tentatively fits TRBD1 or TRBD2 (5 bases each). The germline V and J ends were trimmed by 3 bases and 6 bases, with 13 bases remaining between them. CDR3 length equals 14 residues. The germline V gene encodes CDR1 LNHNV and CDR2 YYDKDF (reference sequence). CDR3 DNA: TGTGCCACCAGCAGCCGGGCTGGGGGTGATACGCAGTATTTT. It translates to CATSSRAGGDTQYF.

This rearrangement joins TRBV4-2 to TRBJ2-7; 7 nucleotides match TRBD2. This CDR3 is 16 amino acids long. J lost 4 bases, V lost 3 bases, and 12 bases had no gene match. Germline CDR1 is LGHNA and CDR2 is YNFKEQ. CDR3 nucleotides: TGTGCCAGCAGCCAGGCAGTAAGCGGGGCCCAATACGAGCAGTACTTC. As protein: CASSQAVSGAQYEQYF.

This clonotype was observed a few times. CDR3 sequence reads: CASQGGGVQPQHF. The CDR3 coding sequence is TGTGCCAGCCAGGGAGGGGGCGTTCAGCCCCAGCATTTT. V usage is TRBV6-6 and J usage is TRBJ1-5; 7 nucleotides line up with TRBD1. The CDR3 covers 13 residues. CDR1 MNHNY and CDR2 SVGAGI come from the germline V gene (reference sequence). J lost 6 bases, V lost 8 bases, and 7 bases had no gene match.

CDR3: CASSVRQGEGYTF. CDR3 DNA sequence: TGTGCCAGCAGCGTCCGACAGGGGGAGGGCTACACCTTC. The chain has TRBV7-9 and TRBJ1-2; 9 bases align to TRBD1. From germline, CDR1 is SEHNR and CDR2 FQNEAQ (reference sequence). The CDR3 has 13 residues. V lost 5 bases and J lost 8; bases outside the gene matches: 6.

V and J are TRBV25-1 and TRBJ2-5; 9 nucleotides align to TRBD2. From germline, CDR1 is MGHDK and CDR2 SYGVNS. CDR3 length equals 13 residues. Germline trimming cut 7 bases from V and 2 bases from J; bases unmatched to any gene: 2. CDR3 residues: CASTAGGQETQYF. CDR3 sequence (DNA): TGTGCCAGCACAGCGGGGGGACAAGAGACCCAGTACTTC.

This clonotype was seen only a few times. CDR3 coding DNA: TGTGCCAGCACCACTAGCGGGTTCGGCAATGAGCAGTTCTTC. Residues: CASTTSGFGNEQFF. V usage is TRBV5-4 and J usage is TRBJ2-1, with 9 positions matching TRBD2. This CDR3 region has 14 residues. Losses at the gene ends were 6 bases for V and 6 bases for J; bases not matched to a gene: 7. Germline CDR1 and CDR2: SGHNT and YYREEE (reference sequence).

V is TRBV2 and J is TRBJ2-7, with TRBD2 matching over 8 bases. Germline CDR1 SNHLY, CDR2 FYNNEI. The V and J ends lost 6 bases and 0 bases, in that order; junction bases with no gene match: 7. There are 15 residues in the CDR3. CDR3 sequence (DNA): TGTGCCAGCAGCGCCACTAGCGGCTACTCCTACGAGCAGTACTTC. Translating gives CASSATSGYSYEQYF.

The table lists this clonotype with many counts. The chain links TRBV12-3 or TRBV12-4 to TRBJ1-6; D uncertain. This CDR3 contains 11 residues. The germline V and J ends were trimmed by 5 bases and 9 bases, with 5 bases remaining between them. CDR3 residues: CASSDGSPLHF. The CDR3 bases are TGTGCCAGCAGTGATGGTTCACCCCTCCACTTT.

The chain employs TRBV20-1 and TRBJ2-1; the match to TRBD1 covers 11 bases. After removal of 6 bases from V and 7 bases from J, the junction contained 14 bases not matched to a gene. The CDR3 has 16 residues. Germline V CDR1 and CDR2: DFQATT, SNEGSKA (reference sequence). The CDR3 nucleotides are TGCAGTGCCCCTGACAAGGGTGGGACAGGGGGAAATGAGCAGTTCTTC. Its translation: CSAPDKGGTGGNEQFF.

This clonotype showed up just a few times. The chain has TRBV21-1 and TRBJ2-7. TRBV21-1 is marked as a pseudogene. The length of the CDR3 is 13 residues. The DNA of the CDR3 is TGTGCCAGCAGCAGCAACGGCCTCTTCGGGCAGTACTTC. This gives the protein CASSSNGLFGQYF.

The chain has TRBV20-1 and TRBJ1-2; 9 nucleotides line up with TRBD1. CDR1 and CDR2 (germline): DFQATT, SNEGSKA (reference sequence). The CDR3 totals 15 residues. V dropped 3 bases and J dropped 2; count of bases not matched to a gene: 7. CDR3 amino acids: CSARGRDRENYGYTF. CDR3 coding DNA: TGCAGTGCTAGGGGGAGGGACAGGGAGAACTATGGCTACACCTTC.

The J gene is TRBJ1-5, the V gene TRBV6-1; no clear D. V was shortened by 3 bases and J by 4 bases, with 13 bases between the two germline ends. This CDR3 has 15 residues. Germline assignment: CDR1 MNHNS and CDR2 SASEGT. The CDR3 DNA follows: TGTGCCAGCAGTGAGACGCCGGACGGGAATCAGCCCCAGCATTTT. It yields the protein CASSETPDGNQPQHF.

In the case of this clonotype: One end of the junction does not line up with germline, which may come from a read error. CDR3 coding DNA: TGTGCCTGGAGTTTCAGGGCCCCTGAAGTTTTCTTT. As protein: CAWSFRAPEVFF. The rearrangement uses TRBV30 and TRBJ1-1; tentative D call: TRBD1 (5 bases). Germline CDR1 and CDR2: GTSNPN and SVGIG (reference sequence). There are 12 residues in the CDR3.

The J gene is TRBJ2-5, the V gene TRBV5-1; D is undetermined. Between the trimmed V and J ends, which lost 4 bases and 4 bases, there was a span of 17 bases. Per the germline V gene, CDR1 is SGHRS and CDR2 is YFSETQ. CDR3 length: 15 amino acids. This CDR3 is CASSSSGLRAETQYF. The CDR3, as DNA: TGCGCCAGCAGCAGTTCGGGTTTAAGGGCAGAGACCCAGTACTTC.

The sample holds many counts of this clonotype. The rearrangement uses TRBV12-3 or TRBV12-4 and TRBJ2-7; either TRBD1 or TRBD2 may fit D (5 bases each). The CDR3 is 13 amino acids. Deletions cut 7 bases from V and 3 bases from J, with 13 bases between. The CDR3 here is CASTSRGSYEQYF. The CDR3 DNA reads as TGTGCCAGCACTTCCCGGGGCAGCTACGAGCAGTACTTC.

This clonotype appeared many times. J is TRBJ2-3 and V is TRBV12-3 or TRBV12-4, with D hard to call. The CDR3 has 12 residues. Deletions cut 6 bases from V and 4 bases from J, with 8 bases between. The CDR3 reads CASSPGPDTQYF. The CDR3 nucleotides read TGTGCCAGCAGCCCCGGCCCAGATACGCAGTATTTT.

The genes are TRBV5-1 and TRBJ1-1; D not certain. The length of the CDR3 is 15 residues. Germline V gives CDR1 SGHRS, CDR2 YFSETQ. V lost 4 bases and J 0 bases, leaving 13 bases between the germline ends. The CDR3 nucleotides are TGCGCCAGCAGCCGTACGGGTAACATGAACACTGAAGCTTTCTTT. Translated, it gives CASSRTGNMNTEAFF.

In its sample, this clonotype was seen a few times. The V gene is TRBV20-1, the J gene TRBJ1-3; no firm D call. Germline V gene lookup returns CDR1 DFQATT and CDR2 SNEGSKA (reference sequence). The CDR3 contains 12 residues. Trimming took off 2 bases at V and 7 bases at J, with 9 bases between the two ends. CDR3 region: CSARPLGNTIYF. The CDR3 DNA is TGCAGTGCTAGACCGCTAGGGAACACCATATATTTT.

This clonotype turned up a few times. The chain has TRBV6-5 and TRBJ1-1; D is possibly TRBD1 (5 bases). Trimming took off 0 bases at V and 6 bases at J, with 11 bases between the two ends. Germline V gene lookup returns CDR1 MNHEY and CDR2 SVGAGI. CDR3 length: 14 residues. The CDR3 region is CASSYSMGGAEAFF. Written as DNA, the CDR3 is TGTGCCAGCAGTTACTCAATGGGGGGGGCTGAAGCTTTCTTT.

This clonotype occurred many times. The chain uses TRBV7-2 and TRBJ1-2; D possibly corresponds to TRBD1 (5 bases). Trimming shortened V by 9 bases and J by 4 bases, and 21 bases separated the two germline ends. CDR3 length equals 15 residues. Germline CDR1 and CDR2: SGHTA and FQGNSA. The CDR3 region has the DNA TGTGCCAGTAACCCGGGGACGGGACGGGGCTATGGCTACACCTTC. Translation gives CASNPGTGRGYGYTF.

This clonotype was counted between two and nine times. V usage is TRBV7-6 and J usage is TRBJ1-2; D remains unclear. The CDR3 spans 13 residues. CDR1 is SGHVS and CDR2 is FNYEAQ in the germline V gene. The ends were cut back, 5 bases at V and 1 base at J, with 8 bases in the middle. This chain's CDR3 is CASSPTDNYGYTF. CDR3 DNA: TGTGCCAGCAGCCCTACTGATAACTATGGCTACACCTTC.

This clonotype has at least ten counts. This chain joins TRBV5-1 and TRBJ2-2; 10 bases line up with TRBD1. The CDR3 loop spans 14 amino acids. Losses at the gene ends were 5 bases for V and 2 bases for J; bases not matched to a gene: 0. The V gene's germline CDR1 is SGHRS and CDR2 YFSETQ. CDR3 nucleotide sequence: TGCGCCAGCAGGACAGGGGGCAACACCGGGGAGCTGTTTTTT. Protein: CASRTGGNTGELFF.

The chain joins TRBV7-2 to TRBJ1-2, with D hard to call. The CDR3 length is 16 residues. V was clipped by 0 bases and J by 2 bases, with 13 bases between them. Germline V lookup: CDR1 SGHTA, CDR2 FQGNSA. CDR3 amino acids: CASSLALRAPNYGYTF. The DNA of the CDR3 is TGTGCCAGCAGCTTAGCTTTGCGGGCTCCGAACTATGGCTACACCTTC.

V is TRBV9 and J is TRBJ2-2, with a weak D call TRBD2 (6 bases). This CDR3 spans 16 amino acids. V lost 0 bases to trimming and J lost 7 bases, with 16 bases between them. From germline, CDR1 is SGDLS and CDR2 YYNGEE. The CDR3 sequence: CASSVGVTMGGGELFF. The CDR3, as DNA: TGTGCCAGCAGCGTAGGAGTAACCATGGGGGGCGGGGAGCTGTTTTTT.

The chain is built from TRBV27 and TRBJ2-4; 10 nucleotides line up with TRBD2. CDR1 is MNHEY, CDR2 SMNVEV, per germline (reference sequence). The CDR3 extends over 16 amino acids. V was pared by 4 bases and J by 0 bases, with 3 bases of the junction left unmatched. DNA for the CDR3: TGTGCCAGCAGTTCCAGGACTAGCGGAGCCAAAAACATTCAGTACTTC. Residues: CASSSRTSGAKNIQYF.

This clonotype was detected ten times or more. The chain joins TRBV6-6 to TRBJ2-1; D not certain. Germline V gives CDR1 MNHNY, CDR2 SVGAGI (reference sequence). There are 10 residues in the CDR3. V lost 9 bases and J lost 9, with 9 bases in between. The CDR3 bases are TGTGCCAGTAACCTAGGTGAGCAGTTCTTC. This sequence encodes CASNLGEQFF.

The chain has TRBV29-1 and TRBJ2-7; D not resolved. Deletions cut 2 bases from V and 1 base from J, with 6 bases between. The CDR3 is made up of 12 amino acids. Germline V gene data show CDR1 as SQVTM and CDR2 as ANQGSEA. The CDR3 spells CSVEQRSYEQYF. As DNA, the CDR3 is TGCAGCGTTGAACAGCGTTCCTACGAGCAGTACTTC.

The CDR3 DNA is TGTGCCAGCAGCTTAGAAGCAGGGAGGATAGATACGCAGTATTTT. Amino acids: CASSLEAGRIDTQYF. The V gene is TRBV7-2, the J gene TRBJ2-3, with D perhaps TRBD2 (6 bases). Germline V CDR1 and CDR2: SGHTA, FQGNSA. Trimming removed 1 base from V and 5 bases from J, with 13 bases in between. This CDR3 contains 15 residues.

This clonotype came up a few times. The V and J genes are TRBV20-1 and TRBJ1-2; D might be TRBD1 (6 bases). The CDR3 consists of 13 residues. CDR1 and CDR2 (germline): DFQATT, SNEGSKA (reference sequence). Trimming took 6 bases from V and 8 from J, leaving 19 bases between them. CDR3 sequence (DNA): TGCAGTGCCGATCTACCAGGGGAGAACGGCTACACCTTC. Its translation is CSADLPGENGYTF.

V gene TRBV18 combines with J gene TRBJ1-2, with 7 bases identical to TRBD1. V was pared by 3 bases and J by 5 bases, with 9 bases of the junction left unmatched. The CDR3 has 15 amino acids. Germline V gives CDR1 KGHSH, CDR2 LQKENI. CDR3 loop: CASSPQRQGWYGYTF. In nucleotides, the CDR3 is TGTGCCAGCTCACCCCAGAGACAGGGATGGTATGGCTACACCTTC.